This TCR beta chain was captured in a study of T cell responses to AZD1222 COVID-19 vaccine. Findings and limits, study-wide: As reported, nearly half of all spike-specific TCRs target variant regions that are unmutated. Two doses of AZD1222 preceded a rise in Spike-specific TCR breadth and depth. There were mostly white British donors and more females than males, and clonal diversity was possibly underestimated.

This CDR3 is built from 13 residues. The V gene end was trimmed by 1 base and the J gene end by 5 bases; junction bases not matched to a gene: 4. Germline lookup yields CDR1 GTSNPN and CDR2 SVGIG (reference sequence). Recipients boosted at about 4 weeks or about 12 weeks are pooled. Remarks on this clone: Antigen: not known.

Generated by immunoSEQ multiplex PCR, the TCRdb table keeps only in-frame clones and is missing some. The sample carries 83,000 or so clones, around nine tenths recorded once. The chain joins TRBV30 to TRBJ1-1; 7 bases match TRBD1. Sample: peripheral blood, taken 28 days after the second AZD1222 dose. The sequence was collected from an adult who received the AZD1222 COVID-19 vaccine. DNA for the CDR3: TGTGCCTGGAGTGGACAGGGTTGGACTGAAGCTTTCTTT. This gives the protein CAWSGQGWTEAFF.